Listed here is a single T cell receptor beta chain. As yet, its antigen is unknown. Primers included in the PCR were 60 Vbeta and 13 Jbeta primers. Original data processing: Roughly 10 million shared chains were among around 80 million unique TCR beta chains counted in a later analysis. The table came from immunoSEQ multiplex PCR; TCRdb's copy has only in-frame clones and leaves some out. That table supplies the V and J calls and clone size; D and trimming were determined from the DNA. The table has tens of thousands of clones, about 90% seen once. The entry originates in a study of cytomegalovirus exposure and HLA in healthy donors. Study-wide findings and caveats: Immune exposure information available was restricted to CMV serostatus. Further analysis, carried out later, found HLA-associated TCR beta chains more clonally expanded than equally common other chains. In a later analysis, a missense DCLRE1C variant was linked to TCR beta V- and J-gene trimming.

V shed 0 bases and J shed 7 bases, with 9 bases lying between them. The CDR3 totals 13 residues. CDR1 is MNHNY and CDR2 is SVGAGI in the germline V gene (reference sequence). Sequences were obtained from PBMCs. The J gene is TRBJ1-2, the V gene TRBV6-6; D remains ambiguous. This sequence originates from a man aged 25 to 40 in good health and CMV-seropositive. The CDR3, as DNA: TGTGCCAGCAGTTACTCGAGCGAAGGTGGCTACACCTTC. Its protein product is CASSYSSEGGYTF.